These T cell receptor beta chains were read from a single sample in a study of blood T cells in healthy people across ages. TCRdb processed the 5' RACE reads anew with MiXCR; each CDR3 protein has one entry. The sample lists about 730,000 distinct CDR3 sequences, roughly 47% occurring once. Source material: blood. The receptors originated from a woman aged 55-75 years in good health. CDR3s include the opening cysteine and the closing phenylalanine or tryptophan. Fields, in order: clone size, V gene, J gene, D gene, CDR3 protein, CDR3 DNA. The D gene is left open where the match is weak. Some rows mark clone size as missing; the rest say once, few, many or name a class of expanded clone.

few	TRBV12-3/TRBV12-4	TRBJ1-1	TRBD1	CASSPQGGGETEAFF	TGTGCCAGCAGTCCCCAGGGGGGCGGGGAGACTGAAGCTTTCTTT
many	TRBV12-3/TRBV12-4	TRBJ2-1	TRBD2	CASSLAAVGDEQFF	TGTGCCAGCAGCCTAGCGGCAGTTGGGGATGAGCAGTTCTTC
.	TRBV18	TRBJ2-1	.	CASSPVPSRLTGSYEQFF	TGTGCCAGCTCACCAGTTCCCTCTCGACTAACCGGGAGCTATGAGCAGTTCTTC
.	TRBV4-3	TRBJ1-2	TRBD1	CASSHLSPGQGPRGYTF	TGCGCCAGCAGCCATTTGTCTCCGGGACAGGGCCCGAGGGGCTACACCTTC
.	TRBV13	TRBJ1-2	.	CASSSRGLYGYTF	TGTGCCAGCAGCTCCCGGGGACTCTATGGCTACACCTTC
.	TRBV30	TRBJ1-5	TRBD1	CAWTRQGAVGNQPQHF	TGTGCCTGGACACGACAGGGGGCGGTGGGCAATCAGCCCCAGCATTTT
.	TRBV14	TRBJ2-1	.	CASSRARNNEQFF	TGTGCCAGCAGCCGGGCTAGGAACAATGAGCAGTTCTTC
.	TRBV6-5	TRBJ2-7	TRBD1	CASSPLRDRVYEQYF	TGTGCCAGCAGTCCCCTCCGGGACAGGGTGTACGAGCAGTACTTC
.	TRBV13	TRBJ2-7	.	CASSLGLTGTYEQYF	TGTGCCAGCAGCTTAGGGTTAACAGGCACCTACGAGCAGTACTTC
.	TRBV20-1	TRBJ2-1	.	CSARPPLVDEQFF	TGCAGTGCTAGACCTCCCCTAGTCGATGAGCAGTTCTTC
.	TRBV7-9	TRBJ2-5	TRBD2	CAAELAGRQETQYF	TGTGCCGCGGAACTAGCGGGGAGACAAGAGACCCAGTACTTC
.	TRBV18	TRBJ2-5	.	CASSYPGRNNEQYF	TGTGCCAGCTCCTATCCGGGACGTAACAATGAGCAGTACTTC
.	TRBV6-6	TRBJ1-4	.	CASSDKRPEKLFF	TGTGCCAGCAGTGACAAACGCCCCGAAAAACTGTTTTTT
few	TRBV18	TRBJ2-1	.	CASSPPTTNEQFF	TGTGCCAGCTCACCGCCGACTACTAATGAGCAGTTCTTC
.	TRBV4-3	TRBJ2-7	.	CANSQVAESSYEQYF	TGCGCCAACAGCCAAGTAGCGGAGAGCTCCTACGAGCAGTACTTC
.	TRBV10-1	TRBJ2-7	.	CASSEPTRGPYEQYF	TGCGCCAGCAGTGAGCCAACGAGAGGCCCCTACGAGCAGTACTTC
.	TRBV18	TRBJ1-2	TRBD1	CASSPSDRERHGYTF	TGTGCCAGCTCACCGTCGGACAGGGAAAGGCATGGCTACACCTTC
.	TRBV20-1	TRBJ2-3	TRBD2	CSARDLAAGTDTQYF	TGCAGTGCTAGAGACCTAGCGGCCGGCACAGATACGCAGTATTTT
.	TRBV3-1	TRBJ1-2	.	CASSPWDTGIANYGYTF	TGTGCCAGCAGCCCTTGGGACACGGGCATAGCTAACTATGGCTACACCTTC
few	TRBV12-3/TRBV12-4	TRBJ2-5	TRBD2	CASPGGLAFEETQYF	TGTGCCAGCCCCGGAGGACTAGCCTTCGAAGAGACCCAGTACTTC
few	TRBV12-3/TRBV12-4	TRBJ2-3	TRBD1	CASKNPGQGTDTQYF	TGTGCCAGCAAAAATCCGGGACAGGGCACAGATACGCAGTATTTT
few	TRBV6-4	TRBJ2-1	TRBD2	CASSDSGWVAGGGVRAYNEQFF	TGTGCCAGCAGTGACTCAGGTTGGGTAGCGGGAGGAGGAGTACGGGCCTACAATGAGCAGTTCTTC
many	TRBV5-1	TRBJ2-1	.	CASKFDGQSYNEQFF	TGCGCCAGCAAATTCGACGGGCAGAGCTACAATGAGCAGTTCTTC
few	TRBV20-1	TRBJ2-1	TRBD1	CSPDPGQGLNEQFF	TGCAGTCCAGACCCGGGACAGGGATTGAATGAGCAGTTCTTC
.	TRBV25-1	TRBJ1-1	.	CASREGLLNTEAFF	TGTGCCAGCAGAGAGGGACTGCTGAACACTGAAGCTTTCTTT
few	TRBV25-1	TRBJ1-5	.	CASREGDQPQHF	TGTGCCAGCCGAGAGGGAGATCAGCCCCAGCATTTT
.	TRBV7-8	TRBJ2-2	TRBD1	CASSSMGTGVTGELFF	TGTGCCAGCAGCTCGATGGGGACAGGGGTAACCGGGGAGCTGTTTTTT
.	TRBV28	TRBJ2-7	TRBD2	CASSPWTSGRAPVSYEQYF	TGTGCCAGCAGTCCCTGGACTAGCGGGAGGGCCCCGGTCTCCTACGAGCAGTACTTC
.	TRBV18	TRBJ1-2	TRBD1	CASSPTGDSGYTF	TGTGCCAGCTCACCTACAGGGGACAGTGGCTACACCTTC
few	TRBV12-3/TRBV12-4	TRBJ1-4	TRBD1	CASSLRGQARETLFF	TGTGCCAGCAGTTTAAGGGGACAGGCCCGAGAAACACTGTTTTTT
.	TRBV2	TRBJ2-5	.	CASSGTDQETQYF	TGTGCCAGCAGTGGAACAGACCAAGAGACCCAGTACTTC
many	TRBV29-1	TRBJ2-3	.	CSVSTGTGGTDTQYF	TGCAGCGTTTCGACAGGGACGGGGGGCACAGATACGCAGTATTTT
.	TRBV5-1	TRBJ2-1	TRBD2	CASSFLAGEYEQFF	TGCGCCAGCAGCTTCCTAGCGGGAGAATATGAGCAGTTCTTC
.	TRBV12-3/TRBV12-4	TRBJ1-2	.	CAGSLSLAGHYGYTF	TGTGCCGGCAGCCTTTCTTTGGCAGGGCACTATGGCTACACCTTC
.	TRBV24-1	TRBJ2-1	TRBD1	CATSDPGTGNNEQFF	TGTGCCACCAGTGATCCCGGGACAGGGAACAATGAGCAGTTCTTC
.	TRBV4-3	TRBJ2-6	.	CASSQGLTGTRSGANVLTF	TGCGCCAGCAGCCAAGGGTTAACCGGGACCCGCTCTGGGGCCAACGTCCTGACTTTC
.	TRBV20-1	TRBJ2-7	.	CSARNERNVYEQYF	TGCAGTGCTAGAAACGAAAGAAACGTTTACGAGCAGTACTTC
few	TRBV5-5	TRBJ2-7	.	CASRPLIGNSYNEQYF	TGTGCCAGCAGGCCCCTCATTGGAAACTCCTACAATGAGCAGTACTTC
few	TRBV9	TRBJ2-5	TRBD1	CASSDRGHGETQYF	TGTGCCAGCAGCGACAGGGGGCACGGGGAGACCCAGTACTTC
.	TRBV18	TRBJ2-1	TRBD2	CASSPSGRASGNEQFF	TGTGCCAGCTCACCAAGCGGGAGGGCCTCGGGCAATGAGCAGTTCTTC
.	TRBV29-1	TRBJ1-4	.	CSVLTGEKLFF	TGCAGCGTCCTAACGGGCGAAAAACTGTTTTTT
.	TRBV4-2	TRBJ2-7	.	CVSSQEGNEQYF	TGTGTCAGCAGCCAAGAAGGTAATGAGCAGTACTTC
.	TRBV20-1	TRBJ2-7	TRBD2	CSATGLTSGSYEQYF	TGCAGTGCTACAGGACTGACTAGCGGATCCTACGAGCAGTACTTC
few	TRBV7-6	TRBJ2-3	.	CASSLAGQGNTDTQYF	TGTGCCAGCAGCTTAGCCGGCCAGGGAAACACAGATACGCAGTATTTT
.	TRBV7-3	TRBJ2-3	TRBD2	CASSQDGRVTDTQYF	TGTGCCAGCAGCCAGGACGGGAGGGTCACAGATACGCAGTATTTT
.	TRBV29-1	TRBJ2-1	.	CSVESRDNEQFF	TGCAGCGTTGAATCCCGGGACAATGAGCAGTTCTTC
few	TRBV12-3/TRBV12-4	TRBJ1-2	TRBD1	CASRETGNNYGYTF	TGTGCCAGCAGGGAGACAGGGAATAACTATGGCTACACCTTC
few	TRBV12-3/TRBV12-4	TRBJ2-1	TRBD2	CASILAASSYNEQFF	TGTGCCAGTATACTAGCGGCCAGCTCCTACAATGAGCAGTTCTTC
many	TRBV3-1	TRBJ2-1	.	CASSHWTHTGEQFF	TGTGCCAGCAGCCACTGGACACACACGGGGGAGCAGTTCTTC
once	TRBV12-3/TRBV12-4	TRBJ2-1	TRBD2	CASGGGGTYNEQFF	TGTGCCAGCGGGGGGGGAGGGACCTACAATGAGCAGTTCTTC
.	TRBV28	TRBJ2-7	TRBD2	CASSLIAGRPPNEQYF	TGTGCCAGCAGTTTAATAGCCGGGAGGCCCCCGAACGAGCAGTACTTC
many	TRBV9	TRBJ2-7	TRBD1	CASSGQGTYEQYF	TGTGCCAGCAGCGGACAGGGTACTTACGAGCAGTACTTC
few	TRBV10-3	TRBJ2-7	.	CAISRGSPYYEQYF	TGTGCCATCAGTCGGGGGTCCCCGTACTACGAGCAGTACTTC
once	TRBV12-3/TRBV12-4	TRBJ1-3	.	CASRSQLLGNTIYF	TGTGCCAGCAGATCACAGCTGCTTGGAAACACCATATATTTT
once	TRBV29-1	TRBJ2-5	.	CSVEYSGETQYF	TGCAGCGTTGAATACTCAGGGGAGACCCAGTACTTC
.	TRBV12-3/TRBV12-4	TRBJ2-5	TRBD1	CASTPTGGQETQYF	TGTGCCAGCACCCCGACAGGGGGTCAAGAGACCCAGTACTTC
.	TRBV12-3/TRBV12-4	TRBJ2-1	.	CASSVNSYNEQFF	TGTGCCAGCAGTGTAAACAGCTACAATGAGCAGTTCTTC
few	TRBV29-1	TRBJ2-2	TRBD2	CSVAHSGRAGVGELFF	TGCAGCGTAGCCCATAGCGGGAGGGCCGGGGTCGGGGAGCTGTTTTTT
.	TRBV15	TRBJ2-7	TRBD1	CATSRTGTGVDEQYF	TGTGCCACCAGCAGAACCGGGACAGGGGTCGACGAGCAGTACTTC
once	TRBV7-2	TRBJ2-2	.	CASSGRGELFF	TGTGCCAGCAGCGGGCGCGGGGAGCTGTTTTTT